This T cell receptor (beta chain) was captured by sequencing in a study of blood T cell repertoires in COVID-19 (dated by TCRdb to 2019 to 2021). A note on the overall study: ImmuneRACE Cohort 3 recovered participants were defined by two consecutive negative NP/OP PCR tests, healthcare professional clearance, or symptom resolution. The prospective study material was composed of cDNA or gDNA derived from T cells, B-cell-depleted T cells, or PBMCs. Nearly every sample came with metadata listing a de-identified subject ID, COVID-19 status, age in years and sex. Collaborator samples came from the United States, Italy and Spain and covered acute and convalescent phases of COVID-19. The repertoires were released in a freely available public database intended as a resource for research on the immune response to SARS-CoV-2. Samples came from the ongoing ImmuneRACE study (first 160 participants) plus 1,254 subjects from 6 global collaborators. The dataset comprised deeply sampled blood TCRbeta repertoires from subjects exposed to, actively infected with, or recovered from COVID-19. Where available, HLA class I and class II types were taken from metadata supplied by the sample provider and were not determined by assay-based typing. Broader findings and caveats from the paper: The quantity of clinical and demographic metadata differed by source and by participant and was supplied without curation.

TCRbeta CDR3 regions were amplified from genomic DNA using the immunoSEQ Assay, a bias-controlled multiplex PCR. The paper's data handling went like this. The number of nucleated cells in each sample was estimated from the amplification of reference gene primers within the assay. Sequence reads were collapsed and filtered to measure the absolute abundance of every unique TCRbeta CDR3 rearrangement. Productive Simpson clonality was computed per sample as the square root of Simpson's diversity index over productive rearrangements. The table comes from immuneACCESS by way of TCRdb, which keeps in-frame sequences with V and J called. Part of the clones is missing from these tables; in studies checked, under half for an unresolved V gene and the rest for unknown reasons. V and J calls plus clone size are reproduced from that table; the DNA served to infer D and trimming. In this sample the table shows 300,000 to 450,000 clones, around 87% of which occur a single time. The ten most abundant clones make up roughly 2% of the sample.

On this clone: Its binding antigen is unknown. No clone much larger than this one lies a single base away; base qualities are absent.

In the prospective study, participants were about 18 to 90 years old, resided in approximately 22 geographic areas of the United States, and were enrolled through a virtual design. To assign participants to cohorts, the prospective study relied on clinical history that participants themselves reported in a screening survey and a study questionnaire. Each participant in the prospective study had whole blood, serum and a nasopharyngeal or oropharyngeal swab collected by mobile phlebotomists. Over a roughly 2-month period, participants in the prospective study had the option of providing additional blood draws and questionnaires. Blood samples from the prospective study were shipped frozen or at room temperature prior to DNA extraction. Source material: PBMCs or T cells enriched from blood (not recorded which). This sequence originates from a man aged 40-49 years in a cohort exposed to, infected with or recovered from COVID-19 (not recorded which).

The CDR3 reads CSVAGTGLGEQYF. The DNA sequence is as follows: TGCAGCGTTGCCGGGACAGGGCTCGGCGAGCAGTACTTC. The rearrangement combines TRBV29-1 with TRBJ2-7, and TRBD1 matches 9 of the central bases. Via the germline V gene, CDR1 is SQVTM and CDR2 ANQGSEA. The germline V end is reduced by 4 bases and the J end by 6 bases; junction bases left unmatched: 7. The CDR3 sequence holds 13 residues, the cysteine and phenylalanine included. The only DNA kept is the CDR3, 39 bases in frame from the first base.